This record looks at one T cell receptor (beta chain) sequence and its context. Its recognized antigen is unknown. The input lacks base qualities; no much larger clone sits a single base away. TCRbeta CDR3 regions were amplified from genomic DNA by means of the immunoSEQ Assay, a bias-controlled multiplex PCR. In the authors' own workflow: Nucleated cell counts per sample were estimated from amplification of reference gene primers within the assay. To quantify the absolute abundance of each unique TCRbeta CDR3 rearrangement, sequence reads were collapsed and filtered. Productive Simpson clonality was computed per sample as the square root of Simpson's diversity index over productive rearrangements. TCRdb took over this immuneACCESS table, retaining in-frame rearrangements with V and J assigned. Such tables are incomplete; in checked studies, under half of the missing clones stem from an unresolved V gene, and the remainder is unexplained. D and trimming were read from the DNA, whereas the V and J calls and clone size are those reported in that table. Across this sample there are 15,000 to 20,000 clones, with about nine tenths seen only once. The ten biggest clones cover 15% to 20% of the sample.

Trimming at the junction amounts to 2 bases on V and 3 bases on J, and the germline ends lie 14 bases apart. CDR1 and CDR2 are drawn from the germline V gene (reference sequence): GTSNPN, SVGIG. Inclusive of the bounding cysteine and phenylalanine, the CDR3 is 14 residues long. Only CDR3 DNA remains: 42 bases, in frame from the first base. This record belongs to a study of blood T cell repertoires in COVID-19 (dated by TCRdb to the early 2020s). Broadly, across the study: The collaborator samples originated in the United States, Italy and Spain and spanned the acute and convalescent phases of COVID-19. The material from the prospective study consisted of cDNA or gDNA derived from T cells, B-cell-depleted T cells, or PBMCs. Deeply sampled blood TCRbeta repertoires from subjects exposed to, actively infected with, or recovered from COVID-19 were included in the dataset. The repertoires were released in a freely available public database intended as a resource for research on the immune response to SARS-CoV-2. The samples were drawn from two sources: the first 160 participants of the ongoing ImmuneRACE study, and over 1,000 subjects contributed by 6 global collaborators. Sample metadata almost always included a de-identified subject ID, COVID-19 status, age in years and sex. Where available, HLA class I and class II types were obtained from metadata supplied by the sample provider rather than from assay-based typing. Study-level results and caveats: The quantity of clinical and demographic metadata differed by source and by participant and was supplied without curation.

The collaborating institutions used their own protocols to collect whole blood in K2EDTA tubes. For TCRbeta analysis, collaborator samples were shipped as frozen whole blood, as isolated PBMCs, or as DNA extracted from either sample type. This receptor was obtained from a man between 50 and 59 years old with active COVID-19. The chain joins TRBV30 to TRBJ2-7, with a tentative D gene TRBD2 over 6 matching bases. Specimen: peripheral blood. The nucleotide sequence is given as TGTGCCTGGAGTAGGGACTTTCGTTTCTACGAGCAGTACTTC. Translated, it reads CAWSRDFRFYEQYF.